Below are 30 T cell receptor beta chains sequenced from a single sample in a study of T cells after yellow fever vaccination. In TCRdb, the 5' RACE reads were re-called with MiXCR into one record per CDR3 protein. The sample lists approximately 260,000 distinct CDR3 sequences; under 15% were seen once. The specimen was CD4+ T cells sorted from PBMCs, collected 45 days after the yellow fever booster vaccination. The origin of the receptors is a young man who received the YFV17D yellow fever vaccine.

The J gene is TRBJ1-6, the V gene TRBV2; 7 bases are shared with TRBD1. The CDR3 runs 16 residues. Germline lookup yields CDR1 SNHLY and CDR2 FYNNEI. V dropped 1 base and J dropped 3; count of bases not matched to a gene: 3. The CDR3 DNA is TGTGCCAGCAGTGAAGAGGGGGCGAACTATAATTCACCCCTCCACTTT. The encoded protein is CASSEEGANYNSPLHF. The full variable domain, its missing parts supplied by reference TRBV2 and TRBJ1-6, is EPEVTQTPSHQVTQMGQEVILRCVPISNHLYFYWYRQILGQKVEFLVSFYNNEISEKSEIFDDQFSVERPDGSNFTLKIRSTKLEDSAMYFCASSEEGANYNSPLHFGNGTRLTVT.

Many counts were recorded for this clonotype. The V gene is TRBV5-1, the J gene TRBJ2-1, with D unresolved. The germline V gene has CDR1 SGHRS and CDR2 YFSETQ. The length of the CDR3 is 11 residues. V dropped 7 bases and J dropped 4 bases, with 6 bases sitting between them. For the CDR3, the DNA is TGCGCCAGCGAAGGGTACAATGAGCAGTTCTTC. Its protein is CASEGYNEQFF.

This clonotype was seen at least ten times. V is TRBV12-3 or TRBV12-4 and J is TRBJ2-3; 9 bases agree with TRBD2. V was clipped by 6 bases and J by 5 bases; unmatched bases: 9. This CDR3 has 15 amino acids. CDR3 loop: CASSLNSGSVDTQYF. The CDR3 DNA reads TGTGCCAGCAGCTTAAATAGCGGGAGCGTAGATACGCAGTATTTT.

This chain uses TRBV7-9 with TRBJ1-5; D gene unclear. Per the germline V gene, CDR1 is SEHNR and CDR2 is FQNEAQ (reference sequence). The CDR3 covers 14 residues. Trimming left V 3 bases short and J 5 bases short, with 11 bases between. The CDR3 protein is CASSFGRSDQPQHF. DNA of the CDR3: TGTGCCAGCAGCTTTGGGAGGTCGGATCAGCCCCAGCATTTT.

This clonotype has at least ten counts. The rearrangement links TRBV5-1 to TRBJ1-2, with TRBD1 as a possible D gene (5 bases). Trimming pared 4 bases from V and 3 bases from J, leaving 13 bases between. This CDR3 spans 14 amino acids. Germline CDR1 reads SGHRS; CDR2 reads YFSETQ. This CDR3 is CASSTLTADYGYTF. In nucleotides, the CDR3 is TGCGCCAGCAGCACCCTGACAGCGGACTATGGCTACACCTTC.

This chain joins TRBV7-2 and TRBJ2-2; TRBD2 might be the D (6 bases). Germline values: CDR1 SGHTA, CDR2 FQGNSA. V gave up 2 bases and J gave up 4 bases, with 17 bases separating them. The CDR3 sequence is 17 residues long. The CDR3 protein is CASSLFQGGRFTGELFF. The CDR3 nucleotides read TGTGCCAGCAGCTTATTTCAGGGTGGGAGGTTCACCGGGGAGCTGTTTTTT.

This clonotype was seen many times. The chain couples TRBV7-2 to TRBJ2-7; D is perhaps TRBD1 (6 bases). V lost 6 bases to trimming and J lost 0 bases, with 12 bases between them. This CDR3 comprises 14 residues. CDR1 and CDR2 (germline): SGHTA, FQGNSA. CDR3: CASRPQGSSYEQYF. For the CDR3, the DNA is TGTGCCAGCAGGCCTCAGGGGAGCTCCTACGAGCAGTACTTC.

The chain recombines TRBV24-1 with TRBJ2-5; a weak D match, TRBD1 (6 bases). This CDR3 region has 15 residues. V was trimmed by 4 bases and J by 5 bases, leaving 16 bases between them. The germline CDR1 and CDR2 sequences are KGHDR and SFDVKD. Here the CDR3 DNA reads TGTGCCACCAGTGAGTCCCAGGGGTTCTGGGAGACCCAGTACTTC. This encodes CATSESQGFWETQYF.

The rearrangement uses TRBV18 and TRBJ2-7; D remains unclear. The CDR3 is 13 amino acids. The V gene lost 5 bases and the J gene lost 2 bases, with 10 bases spanning the gap. CDR1 is KGHSH and CDR2 is LQKENI in the germline V gene. Here the CDR3 DNA reads TGTGCCAGCTCAAAAGAGTACACCTACGAGCAGTACTTC. Residues: CASSKEYTYEQYF.

The chain has TRBV29-1 and TRBJ2-5, with D unresolved. Germline CDR1 and CDR2: SQVTM and ANQGSEA. The V end lost 4 bases, the J end lost 1 base, and 7 bases lay between the germline ends. The CDR3 consists of 12 residues. CDR3 nucleotide sequence: TGCAGCGTTGCTTCAGGCCAAGAGACCCAGTACTTC. It codes for CSVASGQETQYF.

The CDR3: CASSQEGSGAGYNEQFF. The CDR3 DNA sequence: TGTGCCAGCAGCCAAGAGGGGAGCGGGGCGGGTTACAATGAGCAGTTCTTC. The chain recombines TRBV3-1 with TRBJ2-1; the match to TRBD2 covers 7 bases. Germline lookup yields CDR1 LGHDT and CDR2 YNNKEL (reference sequence). The ends lost 0 bases at V and 4 bases at J; junction bases unmatched: 9. This CDR3 has 17 residues.

This clonotype was detected a few times. The chain is built from TRBV5-1 and TRBJ1-1; D remains ambiguous. The CDR3 runs to 15 residues. Trimming pared 0 bases from V and 3 bases from J, leaving 12 bases between. The germline V gene has CDR1 SGHRS and CDR2 YFSETQ. In DNA form, the CDR3 reads TGCGCCAGCAGCTTGGTTCCAGATACGTACACTGAAGCTTTCTTT. Protein sequence: CASSLVPDTYTEAFF.

J is TRBJ1-3 and V is TRBV5-1, with TRBD1 identical over 7 bases. The CDR3 sequence is 15 residues long. Germline CDR1 and CDR2: SGHRS and YFSETQ. The V gene end was trimmed by 1 base and the J gene end by 4 bases; junction bases not matched to a gene: 5. The CDR3: CASSLPTGNGNTIYF. CDR3 DNA sequence: TGCGCCAGCAGCTTGCCGACAGGGAACGGAAACACCATATATTTT.

J is TRBJ2-1 and V is TRBV7-9; TRBD2 aligns across 10 bases. This CDR3 comprises 14 residues. The germline V gene has CDR1 SEHNR and CDR2 FQNEAQ (reference sequence). With 2 bases clipped from V and 8 bases from J, the junction kept 3 bases outside the gene matches. The CDR3, as DNA: TGTGCCAGCAGCTTATCGCTAGCGGGGGATGAGCAGTTCTTC. Translation gives CASSLSLAGDEQFF.

This clonotype was seen at least ten times. The genes are TRBV7-2 and TRBJ2-7; TRBD2 agrees at 8 bases. V lost 2 bases, J lost 3 bases, and 3 bases stayed unmatched. Germline V CDR1 and CDR2: SGHTA, FQGNSA. This CDR3 has 14 amino acids. CDR3 DNA: TGTGCCAGCAGCTTACAGCGGGGGCACTACGAGCAGTACTTC. Translated, it gives CASSLQRGHYEQYF.

CDR3 residues: CASSTTHRDSGNTIYF. The CDR3 DNA is TGTGCCAGCAGCACAACGCACCGGGACTCTGGAAACACCATATATTTT. The chain joins TRBV7-9 to TRBJ1-3; D not certain. CDR3 length: 16 amino acids. V lost 5 bases and J lost 0, with 14 bases in between. CDR1 SEHNR and CDR2 FQNEAQ come from the germline V gene (reference sequence).

This clonotype was observed a few times. CDR3 sequence (DNA): TGTGCCAGCAGCCTCGGATGGGAGGGGAATGAGCAGTTCTTC. It encodes CASSLGWEGNEQFF. The chain joins TRBV11-2 to TRBJ2-1; 7 bases agree with TRBD2. V trimming: 5 bases; J trimming: 7 bases; junction bases outside the gene matches: 8. Looked up from germline, CDR1 is SGHAT and CDR2 is FQNNGV. The CDR3 has 14 residues. The full variable domain, in which reference TRBV11-2 and TRBJ2-1 provide the parts outside the CDR3, is EAGVAQSPRYKIIEKRQSVAFWCNPISGHATLYWYQQILGQGPKLLIQFQNNGVVDDSQLPKDRFSAERLKGVDSTLKIQPAKLEDSAVYLCASSLGWEGNEQFFGPGTRLTVL.

The sample holds a few counts of this clonotype. This rearrangement joins TRBV29-1 to TRBJ2-5, with a possible D match to TRBD2 (5 bases). Trimming pared 4 bases from V and 4 bases from J, leaving 10 bases between. CDR3 size: 12 residues. Per germline, CDR1 SQVTM and CDR2 ANQGSEA. The CDR3 here is CSVGEGVETQYF. The CDR3 DNA reads TGCAGCGTTGGCGAGGGTGTAGAGACCCAGTACTTC.

This clonotype was found a few times. The chain has TRBV25-1 and TRBJ1-5; TRBD1 might be the D (5 bases). V lost 5 bases, J lost 4 bases, and 6 bases lay in between. Germline V gives CDR1 MGHDK, CDR2 SYGVNS. The CDR3 contains 12 residues. CDR3 region: CASSRGNQPQHF. The CDR3 region has the DNA TGTGCCAGCAGTAGGGGAAATCAGCCCCAGCATTTT.

This clonotype was observed at least ten times. The chain has TRBV20-1 and TRBJ2-4, with D hard to call. The length of the CDR3 is 14 residues. CDR1 and CDR2 (germline): DFQATT, SNEGSKA (reference sequence). V dropped 3 bases and J dropped 3 bases, with 12 bases sitting between them. In DNA, the CDR3 is TGCAGTGCTAGTCTTTCGGACCACAAAAACATTCAGTACTTC. Translated, it gives CSASLSDHKNIQYF.

This chain links TRBV5-6 with TRBJ1-5; 8 bases are a match to TRBD1. Per germline, CDR1 SGHDT and CDR2 YYEEEE. This CDR3 is 17 amino acids long. V dropped 3 bases and J dropped 2; count of bases not matched to a gene: 10. The chain's CDR3 is CASSSFSGGAGNQPQHF. In nucleotides, the CDR3 is TGTGCCAGCAGCTCCTTTTCAGGGGGCGCTGGCAATCAGCCCCAGCATTTT.

The V and J genes are TRBV7-2 and TRBJ1-4; the D gene is possibly TRBD1 (5 bases). The CDR3 is 15 residues long. Trimming pared 2 bases from V and 4 bases from J, leaving 11 bases between. Looked up from germline, CDR1 is SGHTA and CDR2 is FQGNSA. The CDR3 nucleotides are TGTGCCAGCAGCTTAAGTACGCAGGGTAATGAAAAACTGTTTTTT. This sequence encodes CASSLSTQGNEKLFF. Complete variable domain (other parts from reference TRBV7-2 and TRBJ1-4): GAGVSQSPSNKVTEKGKDVELRCDPISGHTALYWYRQSLGQGLEFLIYFQGNSAPDKSGLPSDRFSAERTGGSVSTLTIQRTQQEDSAVYLCASSLSTQGNEKLFFGSGTQLSVL.

The chain joins TRBV12-3 or TRBV12-4 to TRBJ2-1; a weak D match, TRBD2 (5 bases). The CDR3 length is 14 residues. V lost 3 bases and J 4 bases, leaving 10 bases between the germline ends. The CDR3 nucleotides are TGTGCCAGCAGTTTGGAGGACCGGTACAATGAGCAGTTCTTC. Translation gives CASSLEDRYNEQFF.

This clonotype was observed a few times. The gene calls are TRBV5-1 and TRBJ2-5; D gene unclear. The V end was cut by 1 base, the J end by 5 bases, with 9 bases between. The germline gives CDR1 SGHRS, CDR2 YFSETQ. The CDR3 has 13 residues. CDR3 sequence (DNA): TGCGCCAGCAGCTTGTTCGTGTGGGAGACCCAGTACTTC. This encodes CASSLFVWETQYF.

This clonotype has just a few counts. The germline gene is not matched at one end of the junction; a read error may be the cause. The chain joins TRBV7-7 to TRBJ2-3; no reliable D call. CDR1 is SSHAT and CDR2 is FNYEAQ in the germline V gene (reference sequence). This CDR3 is 16 amino acids long. The CDR3 protein is CASSLGLSGSTDTQYF. For the CDR3, the DNA is TGTGCTAGCAGCTTAGGTCTTTCGGGTAGCACAGATACGCAGTATTTT.

This clonotype has more than one count but fewer than ten. The chain joins TRBV29-1 to TRBJ2-7; no clear D. Germline CDR1 is SQVTM and CDR2 is ANQGSEA. The CDR3 runs 12 residues. With 5 bases removed from V and 0 bases from J, the gap between germline ends came to 8 bases. For the CDR3, the DNA is TGCAGCGTTAGGGCTCGCTCCTACGAGCAGTACTTC. It is translated as CSVRARSYEQYF.

The V and J genes are TRBV6-1 and TRBJ2-1; 8 bases match TRBD2. This CDR3 is built from 18 residues. Germline V gene sequence: CDR1 MNHNS, CDR2 SASEGT. The junction had 15 bases not matched to a gene; V was cut back by 6 bases and J by 2 bases. CDR3 bases: TGTGCCAGCAGCCGGTTAAGTAGCGGGATCGGGACCTACAATGAGCAGTTCTTC. Translation gives CASSRLSSGIGTYNEQFF.

The gene calls are TRBV18 and TRBJ1-1; D gene uncertain. This CDR3 spans 13 amino acids. V was clipped by 1 base and J by 2 bases, with 5 bases between them. Germline V gene data show CDR1 as KGHSH and CDR2 as LQKENI. The CDR3 sequence is CASSPQGNTEAFF. The CDR3 nucleotides are TGTGCCAGCTCACCACAGGGTAACACTGAAGCTTTCTTT. Looking up the rest from reference TRBV18 and TRBJ1-1 gives the full variable domain: NAGVMQNPRHLVRRRGQEARLRCSPMKGHSHVYWYRQLPEEGLKFMVYLQKENIIDESGMPKERFSAEFPKEGPSILRIQQVVRGDSAAYFCASSPQGNTEAFFGQGTRLTVV.

This chain links TRBV29-1 with TRBJ2-1; no clear D. The length of the CDR3 is 11 residues. CDR1 is SQVTM and CDR2 is ANQGSEA in the germline V gene. The V end was cut by 3 bases, the J end by 8 bases, with 8 bases between. CDR3 DNA: TGCAGCGTTGACGCTGGGCATGAGCAGTTCTTC. Amino acids: CSVDAGHEQFF.

This clonotype has more than one count but fewer than ten. V is TRBV15 and J is TRBJ2-5; a weak D match, TRBD1 (8 bases). Germline V gene sequence: CDR1 LNHNV, CDR2 YYDKDF (reference sequence). This CDR3 is built from 15 residues. V gave up 4 bases and J gave up 5 bases, with 17 bases separating them. The DNA for the CDR3 is TGTGCCACCAGCACCGGCGGACAGGGAGGGGAGACCCAGTACTTC. It translates to CATSTGGQGGETQYF.